Each of the 12 T cell receptor beta chains below was sequenced from the same sample in a study of cytomegalovirus exposure and HLA in healthy donors. The PCR used 60 Vbeta and 13 Jbeta primers. TCRdb's copy holds only in-frame clones and misses some; the assay was immunoSEQ multiplex PCR. The sample contains approximately 200,000 clones, about 85% of which appear only once. Sequenced sample: PBMCs. All receptors derive from a human donor in good health.

The chain uses TRBV11-3 and TRBJ2-2; D unresolved. Looked up from germline, CDR1 is SGHNT and CDR2 is YENEEA. Deletions cut 3 bases from V and 5 bases from J, with 10 bases between. CDR3 size: 14 residues. CDR3 nucleotide sequence: TGTGCCAGCAGCTTGTCAGGCTTTACCGGGGAGCTGTTTTTT. Its protein product is CASSLSGFTGELFF.

The rearrangement links TRBV19 to TRBJ2-7, with 13 bases aligning to TRBD2. The V and J ends lost 3 bases and 0 bases, in that order; junction bases with no gene match: 8. This CDR3 contains 18 residues. Germline V gives CDR1 LNHDA, CDR2 SQIVND (reference sequence). The CDR3 loop reads CASSMRTSGRRGSYEQYF. In DNA, the CDR3 is TGTGCCAGTAGTATGCGGACTAGCGGGAGAAGGGGCTCCTACGAGCAGTACTTC. The whole variable domain, remainder taken from reference TRBV19 and TRBJ2-7, is DGGITQSPKYLFRKEGQNVTLSCEQNLNHDAMYWYRQDPGQGLRLIYYSQIVNDFQKGDIAEGYSVSREKKESFPLTVTSAQKNPTAFYLCASSMRTSGRRGSYEQYFGPGTRLTVT.

The V call is TRBV21-1, the J call TRBJ2-3; TRBD2, the table's D call, was not compared with the DNA. TRBV21-1 is shown as a pseudogene. This CDR3 comprises 17 residues. The CDR3 nucleotides read TGTGCCAGCAGCAAAGGTATTCGGAGGGAGCAGGCAGATACGCAGTATTTT. Protein: CASSKGIRREQADTQYF.

The chain carries TRBV5-1 and TRBJ2-5; 9 bases align to TRBD2. The CDR3 loop spans 17 amino acids. The V gene's germline CDR1 is SGHRS and CDR2 YFSETQ. After removal of 0 bases from V and 2 bases from J, the junction contained 8 bases not matched to a gene. In DNA form, the CDR3 reads TGCGCCAGCAGCTTGGCCCCAGTGGCGGGAGGGCAAGAGACCCAGTACTTC. Translating it yields CASSLAPVAGGQETQYF. The entire variable domain, with the rest obtained from reference TRBV5-1 and TRBJ2-5, is as follows: KAGVTQTPRYLIKTRGQQVTLSCSPISGHRSVSWYQQTPGQGLQFLFEYFSETQRNKGNFPGRFSGRQFSNSRSEMNVSTLELGDSALYLCASSLAPVAGGQETQYFGPGTRLLVL.

This chain links TRBV25-1 with TRBJ2-6, with D tentatively TRBD1 (6 bases). Per germline, CDR1 MGHDK and CDR2 SYGVNS. CDR3 length: 15 amino acids. V lost 3 bases and J 7 bases, leaving 13 bases between the germline ends. CDR3 sequence (DNA): TGTGCCAGCAGTGAGCCGGACAGTCGTGCCAACGTCCTGACTTTC. The encoded protein is CASSEPDSRANVLTF.

The table lists this clone with a count of one. A read error may produce the germline difference seen at one junction end. V and J are TRBV7-9 and TRBJ2-7; D might be TRBD1 (6 bases). The germline V gene encodes CDR1 SEHNR and CDR2 FQNEAQ (reference sequence). The CDR3 consists of 14 residues. CDR3 in DNA: TGTTCCAGCAGCACCGGAACAGGGTTCGACGAGCAGTACTTC. This translates into CSSSTGTGFDEQYF.

The chain combines TRBV5-4 with TRBJ2-7, with D hard to call. Germline CDR1 and CDR2: SGHNT and YYREEE (reference sequence). Deletions cut 2 bases from V and 3 bases from J, with 6 bases between. This CDR3 has 12 amino acids. CDR3: CASSFQDYEQYF. The DNA for the CDR3 is TGTGCCAGCAGCTTCCAGGACTACGAGCAGTACTTC.

This chain uses TRBV6-1 with TRBJ2-7; D is possibly TRBD1 (6 bases). CDR1 MNHNS and CDR2 SASEGT come from the germline V gene. The CDR3 loop spans 14 amino acids. V lost 5 bases and J lost 2, with 13 bases in between. The CDR3 region is CASSPQDSPYEQYF. The DNA of the CDR3 is TGTGCCAGCAGTCCCCAGGACAGCCCCTACGAGCAGTACTTC.

The chain carries TRBV5-1 and TRBJ2-1, with 10 bases identical to TRBD2. The trim removed 0 bases at V and 9 bases at J, leaving 15 bases unmatched. Per the germline V gene, CDR1 is SGHRS and CDR2 is YFSETQ. The CDR3 consists of 18 residues. The chain's CDR3 is CASSLGLSPSGSPREQFF. As DNA, the CDR3 is TGCGCCAGCAGCTTGGGATTATCGCCTAGCGGGAGCCCCCGTGAGCAGTTCTTC.

The DNA for the CDR3 is TGCGCCAGCAGCACACCAGGGGCAACTAATGAAAAACTGTTTTTT. This sequence encodes CASSTPGATNEKLFF. This chain links TRBV4-1 with TRBJ1-4; perhaps TRBD1 as D (6 bases). This CDR3 contains 15 residues. Germline V lookup: CDR1 MGHRA, CDR2 YSYEKL. V was clipped by 5 bases and J by 0 bases, with 10 bases between them.

The rearrangement uses TRBV7-6 and TRBJ2-7, with TRBD2 matching 8 bases. This CDR3 region has 15 residues. Germline V gene sequence: CDR1 SGHVS, CDR2 FNYEAQ. Trimming cost V 7 bases and J 4 bases; bases outside gene matches: 12. This chain's CDR3 is CASTQGAGAVYEQYF. CDR3 nucleotides: TGTGCCAGCACCCAGGGAGCGGGAGCAGTGTACGAGCAGTACTTC.

V usage is TRBV2 and J usage is TRBJ1-5, with 7 positions matching TRBD1. Trimming removed 2 bases from V and 9 bases from J; junction bases left unmatched: 13. The V gene's germline CDR1 is SNHLY and CDR2 FYNNEI. The CDR3 runs to 16 residues. The CDR3 loop is CASSERRQGGHRPQHF. The CDR3 DNA reads as TGTGCCAGCAGTGAACGAAGACAGGGCGGCCATCGGCCCCAGCATTTT.